The rows below give T cell receptor beta chains drawn from one sample of a study of shared clonotypes between healthy human individuals. TCRdb's copy holds only in-frame clones and misses some; the assay was immunoSEQ multiplex PCR. The sample yields around 650,000 clones, approximately 96% seen once. Material: naive CD8+ T cells sorted from blood. The source is a woman in her thirties in good health. Both conserved end residues are part of each CDR3. Each record gives: J gene, V gene, D gene, clone size, CDR3 DNA, CDR3 protein. A D gene is named only where the DNA matches it firmly. A clone size is listed for some rows: how often the clone was seen (once, few, many), or a class if it is expanded.

TRBJ1-1	TRBV11-1	TRBD1	once	TGTGCCAGCAGAGGGACAGGGATGTCTGAAGCTTTCTTT	CASRGTGMSEAFF
TRBJ2-1	TRBV7-2	TRBD2	-	TGTGCCAGCAGCCCGATAGCGGGAGCGGTATACAATGAGCAGTTCTTC	CASSPIAGAVYNEQFF
TRBJ1-3	TRBV27	-	-	TGTGCCAGCTTAGACACCGAGGCTGGAAACACCATATATTTT	CASLDTEAGNTIYF
TRBJ2-1	TRBV12-5	-	-	TGTGCTAGTGCTACGGACTCATACAATGAGCAGTTCTTC	CASATDSYNEQFF
TRBJ1-4	TRBV28	-	-	TGTGCCAGCAGTTTACCGCGGTTAACTAATGAAAAACTGTTTTTT	CASSLPRLTNEKLFF
TRBJ1-5	TRBV7-8	TRBD1	-	TGTGCCAGCAGCTTAGTGGGACAGCAACCGAATCAGCCCCAGCATTTT	CASSLVGQQPNQPQHF
TRBJ2-2	TRBV10-3	TRBD2	-	TGTGCCATCAGACACGGGACTAGGAAGACCGGGGAGCTGTTTTTT	CAIRHGTRKTGELFF
TRBJ2-2	TRBV5-1	-	-	TGCGCCAGCAGCTTCCCGAACACCGGGGAGCTGTTTTTT	CASSFPNTGELFF
TRBJ2-5	TRBV28	-	-	TGTGCCAGCAGTTTCCCGCGTGAAGAGACCCAGTACTTC	CASSFPREETQYF
TRBJ2-7	TRBV7-9	-	-	TGTGCCAGCAGCTTAGCGGGAGATCCCTACGAGCAGTACTTC	CASSLAGDPYEQYF
TRBJ2-1	TRBV19	TRBD2	-	TGTGCCAGTAAATACGGCCTAGCGGGAGGCAATGAGCAGTTCTTC	CASKYGLAGGNEQFF
TRBJ2-5	TRBV12-5	-	-	TGTGCTAGTGGTTTGAATGGGGGTGAGACCCAGTACTTC	CASGLNGGETQYF
TRBJ2-7	TRBV11-3	TRBD2	-	TGTGCCAGCAGCTTAGATGGGACTACTACCTACGAGCAGTACTTC	CASSLDGTTTYEQYF
TRBJ1-5	TRBV4-1	TRBD1	-	TGCGCCAGCAGCCACCCAGGGCGGACAGGGAGCAATCAGCCCCAGCATTTT	CASSHPGRTGSNQPQHF
TRBJ2-7	TRBV6-6	TRBD1	-	TGTGCCACGGGACAGGGTTTAATCTACGAGCAGTACTTC	CATGQGLIYEQYF
TRBJ2-7	TRBV7-9	TRBD2	-	TGTGCCAGCAGCCTTGGCGGGGGAGAGCAGTACTTC	CASSLGGGEQYF
TRBJ2-7	TRBV29-1	-	-	TGCAGCGTCATGACGCAGGGAAGCGAGCAGTACTTC	CSVMTQGSEQYF
TRBJ2-5	TRBV5-1	-	-	TGCGCCAGCAGCTTGGAGGTGTTGGGGGGAGAGACCCAGTACTTC	CASSLEVLGGETQYF
TRBJ2-1	TRBV27	TRBD1	-	TGTGCCAGCAGTTGGGTAGGAGACAGGGGGCCTAGGGAGCAGTTCTTC	CASSWVGDRGPREQFF
TRBJ1-3	TRBV28	-	once	TGTGCCAGCAGTTTTATTGGGGACATACCTGGAAACACCATATATTTT	CASSFIGDIPGNTIYF
TRBJ2-1	TRBV7-6	TRBD2	-	TGTGCCAGTTCTTTAGCGGGAGGGTTCCTCAATGAGCAGTTCTTC	CASSLAGGFLNEQFF
TRBJ2-7	TRBV27	TRBD2	once	TGTGCCAGCATGGCGGGAGGATATACCTACGAGCAGTACTTC	CASMAGGYTYEQYF
TRBJ2-7	TRBV9	-	-	TGTGCCAGCGCTTCCGGGACAAACTCCTACGAGCAGTACTTC	CASASGTNSYEQYF
TRBJ2-4	TRBV7-9	-	-	TGTGCCAGCACCCGAAATGCAGGTCGGGAAAACATTCAGTACTTC	CASTRNAGRENIQYF
TRBJ1-6	TRBV27	TRBD1	-	TGTGCCAGCAGTTTAGGGACAGGGCATTCACCCCTCCACTTT	CASSLGTGHSPLHF
TRBJ1-3	TRBV28	-	-	TGTGCCAGCAGGGGACTGCCCTCTGGAAACACCATATATTTT	CASRGLPSGNTIYF
TRBJ2-7	TRBV28	-	-	TGTGCCAGCGGTAGTCAAAGCTACGAGCAGTACTTC	CASGSQSYEQYF
TRBJ2-7	TRBV11-2	TRBD2	-	TGTGCCAGCAGCTTAGTACTAGCGGGAGAATACGAGCAGTACTTC	CASSLVLAGEYEQYF